These T cell receptor beta chains were read from a single sample in a study of early T cells in non-severe SARS-CoV-2 infection. TCRdb independently ran MiXCR on the 5' RACE reads; one entry per CDR3 protein. This table has around 82,000 distinct CDR3 sequences, about 11% appearing once. Sequencing used whole blood. The receptor set was obtained from an adult who was a healthcare worker with PCR-confirmed SARS-CoV-2 infection or an uninfected control (not recorded which). The CDR3 runs from the conserved cysteine through the conserved F or W. Fields, in order: V gene, J gene, CDR3 protein.

>TRBV7-9|TRBJ1-2
CASSGGQGNYGYTF
>TRBV11-2|TRBJ1-6
CASSLRRTESSYNSPLHF
>TRBV20-1|TRBJ1-6
CSASDSRNSPLHF
>TRBV3-1|TRBJ1-5
CASSLELNQPQHF
>TRBV6-6|TRBJ2-5
CASSPGTSGKETQYF
>TRBV10-3|TRBJ1-2
CAIGVNGYTF
>TRBV18|TRBJ2-5
CASSPIAGGPQETQYF
>TRBV4-3|TRBJ2-5
CASSQVGGETQYF
>TRBV3-1|TRBJ2-7
CASSQTGDEQYF
>TRBV11-2|TRBJ2-7
CASSLAPRGSYEQYF
>TRBV2|TRBJ2-3
CASRSPSASGGLDTQYF
>TRBV6-5|TRBJ2-7
CASSYDASPVYEQYF
>TRBV12-3/TRBV12-4|TRBJ2-7
CASKRDSPYEQYF
>TRBV10-1|TRBJ2-1
CASSVGPSNGASYNEQFF
>TRBV2|TRBJ2-2
CASSDSRAGELFF
>TRBV5-7|TRBJ1-1
CASSPDSGRGEAFF
>TRBV20-1|TRBJ2-5
CSARDGGRDQETQYF